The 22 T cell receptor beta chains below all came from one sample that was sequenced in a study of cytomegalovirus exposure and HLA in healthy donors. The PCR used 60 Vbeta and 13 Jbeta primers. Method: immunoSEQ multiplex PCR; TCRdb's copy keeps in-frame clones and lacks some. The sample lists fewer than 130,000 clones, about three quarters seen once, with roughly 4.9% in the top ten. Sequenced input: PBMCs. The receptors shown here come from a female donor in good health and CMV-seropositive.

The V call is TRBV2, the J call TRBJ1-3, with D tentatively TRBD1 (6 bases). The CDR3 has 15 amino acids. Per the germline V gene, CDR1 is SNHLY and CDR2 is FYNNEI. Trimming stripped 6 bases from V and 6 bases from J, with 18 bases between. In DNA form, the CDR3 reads TGTGCCAGCAGGATCCAACCCGGGACACCAAACACCATATATTTT. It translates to CASRIQPGTPNTIYF.

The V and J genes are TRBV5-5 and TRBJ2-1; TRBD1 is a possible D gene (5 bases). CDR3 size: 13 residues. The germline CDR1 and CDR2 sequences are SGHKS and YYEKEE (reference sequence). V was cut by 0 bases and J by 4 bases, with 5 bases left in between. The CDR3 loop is CASSLGQYNEQFF. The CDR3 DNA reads TGTGCCAGCAGCTTGGGACAGTACAATGAGCAGTTCTTC.

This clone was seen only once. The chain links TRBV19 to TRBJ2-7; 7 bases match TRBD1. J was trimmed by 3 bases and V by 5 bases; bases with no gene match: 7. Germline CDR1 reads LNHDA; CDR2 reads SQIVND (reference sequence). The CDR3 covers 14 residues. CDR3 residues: CASSSRQGNYEQYF. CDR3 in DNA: TGTGCCAGTAGTTCACGACAGGGAAACTACGAGCAGTACTTC.

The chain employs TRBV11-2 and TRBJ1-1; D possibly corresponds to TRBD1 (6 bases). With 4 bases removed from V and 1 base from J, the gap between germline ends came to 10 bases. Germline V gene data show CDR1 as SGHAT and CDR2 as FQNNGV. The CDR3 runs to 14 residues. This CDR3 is CASSSQGKNTEAFF. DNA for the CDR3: TGTGCCAGCAGCTCACAGGGCAAGAACACTGAAGCTTTCTTT.

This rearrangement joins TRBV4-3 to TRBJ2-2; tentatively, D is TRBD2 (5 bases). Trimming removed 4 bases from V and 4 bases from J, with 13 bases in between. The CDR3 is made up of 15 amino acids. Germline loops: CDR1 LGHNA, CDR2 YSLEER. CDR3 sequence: CASSLTAAGTGELFF. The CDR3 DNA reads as TGCGCCAGCAGCCTCACCGCCGCGGGCACCGGGGAGCTGTTTTTT.

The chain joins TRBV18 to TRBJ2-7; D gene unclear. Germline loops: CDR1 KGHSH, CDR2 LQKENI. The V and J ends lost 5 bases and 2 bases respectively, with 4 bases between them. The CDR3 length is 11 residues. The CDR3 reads CASSSTYEQYF. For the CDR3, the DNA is TGTGCCAGCTCATCCACCTACGAGCAGTACTTC. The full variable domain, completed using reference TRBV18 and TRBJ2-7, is NAGVMQNPRHLVRRRGQEARLRCSPMKGHSHVYWYRQLPEEGLKFMVYLQKENIIDESGMPKERFSAEFPKEGPSILRIQQVVRGDSAAYFCASSSTYEQYFGPGTRLTVT.

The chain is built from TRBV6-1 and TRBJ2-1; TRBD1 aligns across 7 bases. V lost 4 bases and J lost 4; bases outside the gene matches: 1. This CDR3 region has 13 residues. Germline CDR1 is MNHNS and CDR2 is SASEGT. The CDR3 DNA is TGTGCCAGCAGTGCGACAGGGTACAATGAGCAGTTCTTC. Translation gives CASSATGYNEQFF.

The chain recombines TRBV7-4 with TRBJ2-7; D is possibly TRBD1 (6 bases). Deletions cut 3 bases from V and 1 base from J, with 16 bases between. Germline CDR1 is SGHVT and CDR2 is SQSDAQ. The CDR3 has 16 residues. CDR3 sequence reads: CASSFQKGQLSYEQYF. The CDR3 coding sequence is TGTGCCAGCAGCTTCCAAAAGGGACAACTTTCCTACGAGCAGTACTTC.

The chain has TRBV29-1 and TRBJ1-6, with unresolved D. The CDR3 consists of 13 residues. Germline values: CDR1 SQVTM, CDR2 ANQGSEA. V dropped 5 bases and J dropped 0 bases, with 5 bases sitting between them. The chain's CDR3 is CSVRSSYNSPLHF. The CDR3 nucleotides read TGCAGCGTTCGCAGCTCCTATAATTCACCCCTCCACTTT.

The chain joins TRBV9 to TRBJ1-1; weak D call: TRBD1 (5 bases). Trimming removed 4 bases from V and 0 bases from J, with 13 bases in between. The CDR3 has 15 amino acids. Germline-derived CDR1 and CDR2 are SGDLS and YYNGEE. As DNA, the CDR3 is TGTGCCAGCAGCTTCGGAGGGGCGGTGAACACTGAAGCTTTCTTT. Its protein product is CASSFGGAVNTEAFF.

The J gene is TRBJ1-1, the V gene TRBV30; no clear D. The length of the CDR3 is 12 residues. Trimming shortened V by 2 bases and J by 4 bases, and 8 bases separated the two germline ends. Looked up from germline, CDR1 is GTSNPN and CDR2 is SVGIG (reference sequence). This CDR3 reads CAWSRRSTEAFF. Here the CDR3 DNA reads TGTGCCTGGAGTCGACGGAGCACTGAAGCTTTCTTT.

CDR3 nucleotides: TGTGCCTGGAGTCGTCGGGACAGGTATGACACTGAAGCTTTCTTT. Translation gives CAWSRRDRYDTEAFF. This chain joins TRBV30 and TRBJ1-1, with TRBD1 matching over 8 bases. Trimming removed 2 bases from V and 3 bases from J; junction bases left unmatched: 8. Germline loops: CDR1 GTSNPN, CDR2 SVGIG (reference sequence). This CDR3 region has 15 residues.

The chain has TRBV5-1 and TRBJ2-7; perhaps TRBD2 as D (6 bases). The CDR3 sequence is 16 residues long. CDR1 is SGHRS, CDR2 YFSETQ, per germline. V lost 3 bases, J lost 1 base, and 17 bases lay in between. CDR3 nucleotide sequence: TGCGCCAGCAGCTCAGGCCGGGACTCAGGGTCCTACGAGCAGTACTTC. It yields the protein CASSSGRDSGSYEQYF.

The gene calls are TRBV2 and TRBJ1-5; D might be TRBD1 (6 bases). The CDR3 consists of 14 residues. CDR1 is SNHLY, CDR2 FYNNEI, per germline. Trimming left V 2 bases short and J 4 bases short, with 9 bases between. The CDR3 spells CASSERTVNQPQHF. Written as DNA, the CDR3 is TGTGCCAGCAGTGAAAGGACAGTTAATCAGCCCCAGCATTTT.

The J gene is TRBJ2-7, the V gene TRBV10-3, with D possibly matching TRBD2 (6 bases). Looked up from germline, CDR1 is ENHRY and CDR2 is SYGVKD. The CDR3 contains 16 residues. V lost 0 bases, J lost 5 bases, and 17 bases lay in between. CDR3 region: CAISESGSGRSNEQYF. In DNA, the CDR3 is TGTGCCATCAGTGAGTCGGGTAGCGGAAGGTCCAACGAGCAGTACTTC.

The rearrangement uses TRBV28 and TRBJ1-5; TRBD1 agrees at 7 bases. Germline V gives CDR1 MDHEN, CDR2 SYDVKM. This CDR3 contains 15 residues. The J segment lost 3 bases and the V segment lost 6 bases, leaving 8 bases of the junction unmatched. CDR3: CASSQPGGSNQPQHF. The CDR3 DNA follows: TGTGCCAGCAGCCAGCCAGGGGGTTCCAATCAGCCCCAGCATTTT.

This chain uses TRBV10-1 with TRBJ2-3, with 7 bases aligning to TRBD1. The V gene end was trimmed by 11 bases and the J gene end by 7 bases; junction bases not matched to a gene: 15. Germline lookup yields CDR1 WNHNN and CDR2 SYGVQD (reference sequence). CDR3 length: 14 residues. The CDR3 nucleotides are TGCGCCGCTAAACAGGGGACCTCCGCGAATACGCAGTATTTT. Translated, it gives CAAKQGTSANTQYF.

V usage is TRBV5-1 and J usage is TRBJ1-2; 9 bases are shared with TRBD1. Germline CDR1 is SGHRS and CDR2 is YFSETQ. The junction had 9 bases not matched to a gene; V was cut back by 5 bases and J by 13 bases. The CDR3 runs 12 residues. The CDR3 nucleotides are TGCGCCAGCAGTTACGACAGGGGGATGGGCACCTTC. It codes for CASSYDRGMGTF.

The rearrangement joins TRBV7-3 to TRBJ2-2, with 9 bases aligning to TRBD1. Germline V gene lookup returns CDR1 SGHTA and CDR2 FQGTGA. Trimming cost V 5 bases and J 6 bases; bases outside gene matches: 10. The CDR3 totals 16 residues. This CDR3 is CASSRSRDREAGELFF. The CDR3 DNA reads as TGTGCCAGCAGCAGATCCCGGGACAGGGAAGCCGGGGAGCTGTTTTTT.

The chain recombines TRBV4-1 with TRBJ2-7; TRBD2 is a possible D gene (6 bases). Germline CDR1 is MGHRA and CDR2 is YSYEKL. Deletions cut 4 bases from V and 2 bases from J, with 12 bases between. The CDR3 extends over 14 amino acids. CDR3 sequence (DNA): TGCGCCAGCAGCCTGACTAGGGAGGCCTACGAGCAGTACTTC. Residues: CASSLTREAYEQYF.

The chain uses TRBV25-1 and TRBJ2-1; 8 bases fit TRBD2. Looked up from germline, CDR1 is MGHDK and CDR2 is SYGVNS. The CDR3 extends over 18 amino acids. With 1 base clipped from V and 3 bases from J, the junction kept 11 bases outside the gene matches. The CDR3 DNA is TGTGCCAGCAGTGAATCTCCCAAAGGGACTAGGAACTACAATGAGCAGTTCTTC. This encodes CASSESPKGTRNYNEQFF.

Written as DNA, the CDR3 is TGTGCCAGCAGCCCGCCGGCAGGAATCCCCCAGTACTTC. Its protein is CASSPPAGIPQYF. The chain links TRBV7-2 to TRBJ2-5; D uncertain. This CDR3 is built from 13 residues. The germline V and J ends were trimmed by 5 bases and 9 bases, with 16 bases remaining between them. Germline V gene data show CDR1 as SGHTA and CDR2 as FQGNSA. Drawing the rest from reference TRBV7-2 and TRBJ2-5, the complete variable domain is GAGVSQSPSNKVTEKGKDVELRCDPISGHTALYWYRQSLGQGLEFLIYFQGNSAPDKSGLPSDRFSAERTGGSVSTLTIQRTQQEDSAVYLCASSPPAGIPQYFGPGTRLLVL.